This is a list of T cell receptor beta chains from one sample in a study of blood T cell repertoires in COVID-19. Profiled with immunoSEQ multiplex PCR; TCRdb holds only in-frame clones, not every one. In the table there are 110,000 to 150,000 clones, about 86% of which are singletons. Sequencing input: peripheral blood. The receptors originated from a woman older than 75 with acute or convalescent COVID-19. CDR3s include the opening cysteine and the closing phenylalanine or tryptophan. Fields, in order: clone size, V gene, D gene, J gene, CDR3 protein, CDR3 DNA. D genes are given only for firm matches. Some rows mark clone size as missing; the rest say once, few, many or name a class of expanded clone.

>NA|TRBV5-6|TRBD1|TRBJ1-1
CASSRSVWGQIEAFF
TGTGCCAGCAGCCGGAGTGTTTGGGGACAGATTGAAGCTTTCTTT
>NA|TRBV13|TRBD1|TRBJ2-1
CASRKPGGAGYNEQFF
TGTGCCAGCAGAAAGCCAGGGGGCGCAGGCTACAATGAGCAGTTCTTC
>NA|TRBV18|NA|TRBJ1-5
CASSPDSGRDQPQHF
TGTGCCAGCTCACCAGACAGCGGGAGAGATCAGCCCCAGCATTTT
>NA|TRBV5-1|TRBD1|TRBJ2-7
CASSFRGFDRAEQYF
TGCGCCAGCAGCTTTAGGGGTTTTGACAGGGCCGAGCAGTACTTC
>NA|TRBV2|TRBD2|TRBJ2-1
CASSGSPELAGAYNEQFF
TGTGCCAGCAGTGGCTCCCCAGAGCTAGCGGGGGCCTACAATGAGCAGTTCTTC
>NA|TRBV12-3/TRBV12-4|NA|TRBJ1-1
CASSQGRYTEAFF
TGTGCCAGCAGCCAGGGTCGGTACACTGAAGCTTTCTTT
>NA|TRBV4-1|TRBD1|TRBJ1-6
CASSQVLGGQGSPLHF
TGCGCCAGCAGCCAAGTCCTAGGGGGCCAGGGATCACCCCTCCACTTT
>once|TRBV5-8|NA|TRBJ2-7
CASSFRVVGGNEQYF
TGTGCCAGCAGCTTTCGCGTGGTCGGTGGTAACGAGCAGTACTTC
>few|TRBV19|TRBD1|TRBJ1-5
CASSMDRNQPQHF
TGTGCCAGTAGTATGGACAGGAATCAGCCCCAGCATTTT
>NA|TRBV5-1|NA|TRBJ2-5
CASSETAIVQETQYF
TGCGCCAGCAGCGAAACTGCTATTGTCCAAGAGACCCAGTACTTC
>NA|TRBV5-4|TRBD2|TRBJ2-1
CASSSQTSGYYNEQFF
TGTGCCAGCAGTTCCCAGACTAGCGGTTATTACAATGAGCAGTTCTTC
>once|TRBV19|NA|TRBJ1-1
CASSPRRDTEAFF
TGTGCCAGTAGTCCGAGGAGAGACACTGAAGCTTTCTTT
>NA|TRBV5-1|TRBD1|TRBJ1-6
CASSLEDRGQSPLHF
TGCGCCAGCAGCTTGGAGGACAGGGGGCAATCACCCCTCCACTTT
>NA|TRBV7-9|TRBD2|TRBJ2-1
CASSSRGGQFNEQFF
TGTGCCAGCAGCTCTCGGGGGGGCCAATTCAATGAGCAGTTCTTC
>NA|TRBV4-3|TRBD1|TRBJ1-3
CASSLQGAGNTIYF
TGCGCCAGCAGCTTGCAGGGGGCCGGAAACACCATATATTTT
>NA|TRBV9|NA|TRBJ1-2
CASSVVAGRGNYGYTF
TGTGCCAGCAGCGTAGTGGCGGGGCGAGGTAACTATGGCTACACCTTC
>NA|TRBV25-1|NA|TRBJ1-3
CASSEYLGSSGNTIYF
TGTGCCAGCAGTGAATACCTGGGGAGCTCTGGAAACACCATATATTTT
>NA|TRBV7-8|NA|TRBJ2-7
CASSNLRVAYEQYF
TGTGCCAGCTCCAATCTCAGGGTGGCCTACGAGCAGTACTTC
>NA|TRBV7-6|TRBD1|TRBJ1-2
CASSLRDRGLNYGYTF
TGTGCCAGCAGCTTGAGGGACAGGGGGCTTAACTATGGCTACACCTTC
>NA|TRBV18|NA|TRBJ1-5
CASSPIGTADNQPQHF
TGTGCCAGCTCACCGATAGGAACAGCCGACAATCAGCCCCAGCATTTT
>NA|TRBV5-4|TRBD1|TRBJ2-5
CASSIHRGQETQYF
TGTGCCAGCAGCATACACAGGGGCCAAGAGACCCAGTACTTC
>NA|TRBV6-5|NA|TRBJ1-2
CASSYSTAANGYTF
TGTGCCAGCAGTTACTCGACAGCAGCCAATGGCTACACCTTC
>once|TRBV5-4|TRBD1|TRBJ2-6
CASSGGQGSSYRANVLTF
TGTGCCAGCAGCGGGGGACAGGGGAGCTCTTATAGGGCCAACGTCCTGACTTTC
>NA|TRBV5-1|TRBD1|TRBJ2-1
CASVRDRSYNEQFF
TGCGCCAGCGTCCGGGACAGGAGCTACAATGAGCAGTTCTTC
>NA|TRBV5-1|NA|TRBJ1-2
CASSLGQQDFYGYTF
TGCGCCAGCAGCTTGGGACAGCAAGATTTCTATGGCTACACCTTC
>NA|TRBV6-4|TRBD1|TRBJ1-1
CASSATGIGTEAFF
TGTGCCAGCAGTGCGACAGGGATTGGCACTGAAGCTTTCTTT
>NA|TRBV10-3|TRBD1|TRBJ2-1
CAISESGTGRNEQFF
TGTGCCATCAGTGAGTCGGGGACAGGGAGAAATGAGCAGTTCTTC
>NA|TRBV10-3|TRBD1|TRBJ1-4
CAISEQGKGLFF
TGTGCCATCAGTGAACAGGGGAAGGGACTGTTTTTT
>once|TRBV4-1|NA|TRBJ1-1
CASSQGPRGSTEAFF
TGCGCCAGCAGCCAAGGTCCCAGGGGATCCACTGAAGCTTTCTTT
>NA|TRBV27|NA|TRBJ1-1
CASSLGLVGTEAFF
TGTGCCAGCAGTTTGGGCCTCGTGGGCACTGAAGCTTTCTTT
>NA|TRBV7-2|TRBD1|TRBJ1-2
CASSLDPQGGGYTF
TGTGCCAGCAGCTTAGACCCACAGGGGGGTGGCTACACCTTC
>NA|TRBV5-4|NA|TRBJ1-6
CASSEGLPGHSNSPLHF
TGTGCCAGCAGCGAAGGCCTACCGGGACACAGTAATTCACCCCTCCACTTT
>NA|TRBV4-2|NA|TRBJ1-5
CASSQGGSNQPQHF
TGTGCCAGCAGCCAGGGGGGGAGCAATCAGCCCCAGCATTTT
>NA|TRBV7-3|TRBD2|TRBJ2-7
CASSFGLVPSYEQYF
TGTGCCAGCAGCTTCGGACTAGTTCCCTCCTACGAGCAGTACTTC
>NA|TRBV7-2|NA|TRBJ1-2
CASSLFPTGRNYGYTF
TGTGCCAGCAGCTTATTCCCAACAGGGCGGAACTATGGCTACACCTTC
>NA|TRBV29-1|TRBD1|TRBJ2-7
CSVEMGQGFHEQYF
TGCAGCGTTGAAATGGGACAGGGTTTCCACGAGCAGTACTTC
>NA|TRBV2|TRBD2|TRBJ2-2
CASTGAGQAGELFF
TGTGCCAGCACGGGAGCGGGGCAGGCCGGGGAGCTGTTTTTT
>few|TRBV27|TRBD1|TRBJ1-5
CASSRDSLSYQPQHF
TGTGCCAGCAGCAGGGACAGTCTCTCTTATCAGCCCCAGCATTTT
>NA|TRBV2|TRBD2|TRBJ2-2
CASSARAGAPNTGELFF
TGTGCCAGCAGTGCGCGAGCGGGGGCACCGAACACCGGGGAGCTGTTTTTT
>NA|TRBV27|TRBD1|TRBJ1-6
CASSMDRGGSPLHF
TGTGCCAGCAGCATGGACAGGGGCGGTTCACCCCTCCACTTT
>NA|TRBV6-4|NA|TRBJ1-3
CASSTGSSGNTIYF
TGTGCCAGCAGCACCGGTTCCTCTGGAAACACCATATATTTT
>NA|TRBV27|TRBD1|TRBJ1-4
CASSFLPLSGTGEGEKLFF
TGTGCCAGCAGTTTTCTGCCCTTAAGTGGGACAGGGGAGGGGGAAAAACTGTTTTTT
>NA|TRBV7-3|TRBD2|TRBJ2-1
CASSRTSSGNEQFF
TGTGCCAGCAGCCGGACTAGTAGTGGCAATGAGCAGTTCTTC
>NA|TRBV6-2/TRBV6-3|TRBD1|TRBJ1-5
CASSAQGSNQPQHF
TGTGCCAGCAGTGCACAGGGGAGCAATCAGCCCCAGCATTTT
>few|TRBV9|NA|TRBJ1-6
CASSSPGQGFSYNSPLHF
TGTGCCAGCAGCTCCCCAGGGCAGGGGTTCTCCTATAATTCACCCCTCCACTTT
>NA|TRBV28|TRBD2|TRBJ2-5
CASSTAGASGGFEETQYF
TGTGCCAGCAGTACCGCGGGGGCTAGCGGGGGGTTCGAAGAGACCCAGTACTTC
>NA|TRBV7-9|TRBD2|TRBJ2-3
CASTDLGTSGGNTQYF
TGTGCCAGCACCGACCTCGGGACTAGCGGGGGAAATACGCAGTATTTT
>NA|TRBV18|NA|TRBJ1-4
CASSRRGAFNEKLFF
TGTGCCAGCTCACGTCGTGGGGCCTTTAATGAAAAACTGTTTTTT
>NA|TRBV19|TRBD1|TRBJ1-2
CASRLQGLEGNYGYTF
TGTGCCAGTAGGTTACAGGGGCTGGAGGGTAACTATGGCTACACCTTC
>NA|TRBV4-2|NA|TRBJ1-4
CASSQGFSETVGGFREKLFF
TGTGCCAGCAGCCAAGGGTTTTCAGAAACAGTTGGCGGGTTTAGGGAAAAACTGTTTTTT
>NA|TRBV21-1|NA|TRBJ1-5
CASSIPGTAYQPQHF
TGTGCCAGCAGCATCCCCGGGACTGCCTATCAGCCCCAGCATTTT
>NA|TRBV5-4|NA|TRBJ2-5
CASSLIGPEGTQYF
TGTGCCAGCAGCCTGATCGGGCCTGAGGGGACCCAGTACTTC
>NA|TRBV5-1|TRBD1|TRBJ2-7
CASSLTGTASEQYF
TGCGCCAGCAGCTTGACCGGGACAGCCTCCGAGCAGTACTTC
>NA|TRBV10-1|TRBD1|TRBJ1-2
CASSTDRGTYGYTF
TGCGCCAGCAGTACGGACAGGGGAACTTATGGCTACACCTTC
>NA|TRBV27|TRBD1|TRBJ1-2
CASSPSGGYGYTF
TGTGCCAGCAGTCCCTCAGGGGGCTATGGCTACACCTTC
>NA|TRBV7-2|NA|TRBJ2-5
CASSPYRGKETQYF
TGTGCCAGCAGTCCATACCGGGGGAAAGAGACCCAGTACTTC
>NA|TRBV5-1|TRBD1|TRBJ2-7
CASSSRTGGIYEQYF
TGCGCCAGCAGCTCAAGGACAGGGGGCATCTACGAGCAGTACTTC
>NA|TRBV12-3/TRBV12-4|NA|TRBJ1-1
CASSFQVGTEAFF
TGTGCCAGCAGTTTCCAGGTTGGCACTGAAGCTTTCTTT
>NA|TRBV3-1/TRBV3-2|NA|TRBJ1-1
CASSQTGNTEAFF
TGTGCCAGCAGTCAAACAGGAAACACTGAAGCTTTCTTT